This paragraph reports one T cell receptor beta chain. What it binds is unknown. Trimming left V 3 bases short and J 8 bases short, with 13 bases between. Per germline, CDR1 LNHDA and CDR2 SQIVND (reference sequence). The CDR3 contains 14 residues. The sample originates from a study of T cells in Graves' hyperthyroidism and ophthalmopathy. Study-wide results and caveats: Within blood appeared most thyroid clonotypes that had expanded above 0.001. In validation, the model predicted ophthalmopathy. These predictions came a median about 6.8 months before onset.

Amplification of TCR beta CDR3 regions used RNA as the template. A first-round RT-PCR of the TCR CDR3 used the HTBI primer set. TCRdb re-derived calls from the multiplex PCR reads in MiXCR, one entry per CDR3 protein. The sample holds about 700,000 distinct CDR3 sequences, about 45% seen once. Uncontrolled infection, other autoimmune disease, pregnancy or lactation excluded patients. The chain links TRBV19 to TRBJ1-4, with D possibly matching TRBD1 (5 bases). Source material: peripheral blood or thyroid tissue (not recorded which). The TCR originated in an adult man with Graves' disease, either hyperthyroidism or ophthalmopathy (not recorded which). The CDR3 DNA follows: TGTGCCAGTAGTATTGGGTCAGGGAAGGAAAAACTGTTTTTT. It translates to CASSIGSGKEKLFF.